The clone carrying this TCR beta chain was detected only a few times. The data stem from a study of cytomegalovirus exposure and HLA in healthy donors. Germline V gene lookup returns CDR1 MNHEY and CDR2 SVGAGI. Deletions cut 6 bases from V and 2 bases from J, with 14 bases between. This CDR3 region has 15 residues. The table came from immunoSEQ multiplex PCR; TCRdb's copy has only in-frame clones and leaves some out. The sample has about 110,000 clones, roughly 90% seen once. The TCR sequence derives from a woman in her 30s in good health and CMV-seropositive. The specimen sequenced was PBMCs. The chain is built from TRBV6-5 and TRBJ1-5; perhaps TRBD1 as D (6 bases). In DNA form, the CDR3 reads TGTGCCAGCAGGTCCACAGGGCTGGGCAATCAGCCCCAGCATTTT. As protein: CASRSTGLGNQPQHF.